This T cell receptor beta chain originates from a study of T-cell reconstitution after alpha-beta-depleted transplantation in children. Study-wide results and limits: The main origin of T-cell counts and diversity one year after transplant was newly produced T cells. Alpha-beta T cells about two months after transplant reportedly derived from several hundred expanded graft clones.

For this clonotype: Its antigen remains unidentified.

Germline loops: CDR1 DFQATT, CDR2 SNEGSKA (reference sequence). The CDR3 is 13 amino acids. V lost 2 bases and J 0 bases, leaving 5 bases between the germline ends. TCRbeta library construction was performed incorporating unique molecular identifiers. TCRdb processed the PCR reads anew with MiXCR; each CDR3 protein has one entry. The repertoire holds about 980,000 distinct CDR3 sequences, with about 29% as singletons. The receptor was derived from a boy younger than two who had a stem cell transplant for SCID, so the T cells may come from the graft donor. Specimen: PBMCs, mostly from graft donor cells, collected 360 days after TCRalphabeta/CD19-depleted stem cell transplant. V is TRBV20-1 and J is TRBJ1-5; D gene uncertain. CDR3 region: CSARQTSNQPQHF. CDR3 bases: TGCAGTGCTAGACAGACTAGCAATCAGCCCCAGCATTTT.